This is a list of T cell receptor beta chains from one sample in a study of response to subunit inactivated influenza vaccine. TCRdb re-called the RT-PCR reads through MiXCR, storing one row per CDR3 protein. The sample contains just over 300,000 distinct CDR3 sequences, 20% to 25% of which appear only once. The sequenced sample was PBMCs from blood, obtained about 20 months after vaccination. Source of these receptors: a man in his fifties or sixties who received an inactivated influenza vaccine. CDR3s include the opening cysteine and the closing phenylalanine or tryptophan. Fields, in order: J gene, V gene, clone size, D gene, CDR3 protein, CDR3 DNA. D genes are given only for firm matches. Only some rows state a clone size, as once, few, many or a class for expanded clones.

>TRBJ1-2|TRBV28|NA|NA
CATALGPANYGYTF
TGTGCCACCGCCCTTGGGCCAGCTAACTATGGCTACACCTTC
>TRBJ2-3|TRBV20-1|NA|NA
CSARLPGRGTDTQYF
TGCAGTGCTAGACTTCCGGGACGAGGCACAGATACGCAGTATTTT
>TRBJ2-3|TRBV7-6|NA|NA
CASSLASGGQYF
TGTGCCAGCAGCTTAGCATCGGGTGGGCAGTATTTT
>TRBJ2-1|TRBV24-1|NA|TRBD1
CATSTRTGGRNEQFF
TGTGCCACCAGTACCCGGACAGGGGGCCGGAATGAGCAGTTCTTC
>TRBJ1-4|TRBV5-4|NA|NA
CASSAQGASNEKLFF
TGTGCCAGCAGCGCCCAGGGTGCCTCTAATGAAAAACTGTTTTTT
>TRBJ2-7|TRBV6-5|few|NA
CASSYRAQGNEQYF
TGTGCCAGCAGTTACAGGGCACAGGGAAACGAGCAGTACTTC
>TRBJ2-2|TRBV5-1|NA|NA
CATQSGSGTGELFF
TGCGCCACGCAGTCAGGGTCGGGCACCGGGGAGCTGTTTTTT
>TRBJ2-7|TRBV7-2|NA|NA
CASSLLFPGVSSYEQYF
TGTGCCAGCAGCTTATTGTTCCCCGGGGTTAGCTCCTACGAGCAGTACTTC
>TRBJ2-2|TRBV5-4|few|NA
CASSLSRGKAGELFF
TGTGCCAGCAGCTTGTCCAGGGGAAAAGCCGGGGAGCTGTTTTTT
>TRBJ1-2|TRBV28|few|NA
CASSRPGIDHFTNYGYTF
TGTGCCAGCAGTCGTCCCGGGATCGACCATTTTACTAACTATGGCTACACCTTC
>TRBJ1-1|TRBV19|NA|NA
CAVRDTEAFF
TGTGCCGTCCGGGACACTGAAGCTTTCTTT
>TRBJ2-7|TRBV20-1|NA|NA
CSARRNTEQYF
TGCAGTGCTAGGAGGAACACGGAGCAGTACTTC
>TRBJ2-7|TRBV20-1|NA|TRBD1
CSARPPTGGEQYF
TGCAGTGCTAGACCTCCGACAGGGGGCGAGCAGTACTTC